This paragraph reports one TCR beta chain. Antigen specificity is unknown. Per the germline V gene, CDR1 is SGHNT and CDR2 is YYREEE (reference sequence). V shed 1 base and J 7 bases; nucleotides not matched to a gene: 8. This CDR3 region has 15 residues. This specimen belongs to a study of cytomegalovirus exposure and HLA in healthy donors. The primer mix had 60 Vbeta and 13 Jbeta primers. Clones were sequenced by immunoSEQ multiplex PCR, and TCRdb holds only the in-frame ones, with some missing. The table includes some 150,000 clones, around four fifths detected once. Study-wide findings and caveats: TCR beta sequences numbering around 15,000 were associated with HLA alleles at 0.05 false discovery rate in a later analysis.

The sequencing sample was made of PBMCs. This rearrangement joins TRBV5-4 to TRBJ2-5; 9 bases align to TRBD2. The receptor was isolated from a female donor in good health and CMV-seronegative. The CDR3 DNA reads TGTGCCAGCAGCTTGAGGCGGGGGGGGTTGTTGACCCAGTACTTC. It specifies CASSLRRGGLLTQYF.